The entry below gives a single T cell receptor beta chain sequence along with its context. Its antigen is unknown. Per-nucleotide qualities are absent, and no much larger clonotype sits a single base away. The sample is drawn from a study of molecular identifiers for immune sequencing clone quantification (dated by TCRdb to 2017 to 2018). Context from the whole study: For a replicate experiment, RNA from roughly 18,000 or 92,000 naive CD8 T cells was divided into five aliquots, and four of the five aliquots were sequenced. This methods study used CD8 T cells to benchmark TCR RNA copy counting and molecular-identifier clustering-based TCR repertoire sequencing (MIDCIRS). Overall study results and their limits: Modeling indicated about 3 TCR RNA copies recovered per cell, compared with 7.5 to 10 by digital PCR, which implies a capture efficiency of about 31%. Highly expanded clone sizes could be underestimated because identical TCR molecules may share a barcode. Clones above 20 RNA copies held over 98% of molecules in CMV-specific effector cells but under 1% in naive cells. The naive libraries included spiked-in Jurkat TCR RNA (around 9 copies' worth), and this Jurkat TCR RNA is not part of the donor repertoire. Even against a background of some 920,000 naive CD8 T cells, spiked-in Jurkat TCR RNA amounting to a single cell's worth was reported to be detectable. Without barcode sub-clustering, chimeric consensus sequences inflated TCR diversity; chimeras reached as high as 47%.

Libraries were constructed by PCR. Sequencing relied on a NextSeq 500. Preparation of bulk TCR libraries followed a previously described approach, with the TCR primers listed in Table S5. Purification of total RNA was performed with the Qiagen AllPrep DNA/RNA kit. Before analysis, reads from multiple sequencing runs of one library were combined. The published analysis was carried out like this. Reads were retained only if their TCR constant sequence matched exactly, and those retained reads were trimmed to 150 nt and grouped according to their 12-nt molecular barcodes. Reads inside each barcode group were sub-clustered using a 15% Levenshtein threshold, and a quality-weighted consensus sequence was constructed for each RNA molecule. Non-functional sequences were discarded, and so were lower-count sequences lying one edit away from another sequence. Barcode sub-clusters with fewer than 20% of the maximum read count were removed, based on fitting two negative binomial distributions. The raw public reads went through TCRdb reprocessing: fastp at Q25, MiXCR clone calling, in-frame beta chains kept. Identical CDR3 proteins give one entry, which carries the most common genes and DNA. TCRdb's processing, not the study's, gives the V and J calls here. Across this sample there are over 70,000 distinct CDR3 sequences, with roughly 25% seen only once. The top ten constitute 0.75% to 0.9% of the sample.

CDR3 length: 18 amino acids, cysteine to phenylalanine. Solely the CDR3 DNA is kept, with 54 bases framed from the first base. The trim is 0 bases for V and 2 bases for J, with a gap of 17 bases between the germline ends. CDR1 and CDR2, per the germline V gene, are LGHNA and YSLEER. Libraries of naive CD8 T cells were generated from roughly 20,000 to 1,000,000 sorted cells, with 10%, 30% or 50% of the purified RNA used. Naive CD8 T cells were FACS-sorted as CD8+CD4-CCR7+CD45RA+ on a BD FACSAria II into RLT Plus buffer. To test detection sensitivity, Jurkat RNA equivalent to more than 8 TCR copies was spiked into samples of roughly 17,000-1,000,000 naive CD8 T cells. CD8 T cells were enriched with RosetteSep CD8+ T Cell Enrichment Cocktail and Ficoll-Paque, followed by ACK red cell lysis.

The sequence came from a human donor in good health. Some libraries in this study had Jurkat cell RNA spiked in. The sequenced sample was naive CD8+ T cells from blood, with Jurkat cell RNA spiked in. The label giving this sample's cell subset or site can be read as: FACS-sorted CD8+CD4-CCR7+CD45RA+ naive T cells. In this chain, TRBV4-3 is recombined with TRBJ1-5; tentative D gene TRBD1, with 5 bases matching. The DNA reads TGCGCCAGCAGCCAAGATGGGGCTCCCTCTTCGGGCAATCAGCCCCAGCATTTT. It encodes CASSQDGAPSSGNQPQHF.